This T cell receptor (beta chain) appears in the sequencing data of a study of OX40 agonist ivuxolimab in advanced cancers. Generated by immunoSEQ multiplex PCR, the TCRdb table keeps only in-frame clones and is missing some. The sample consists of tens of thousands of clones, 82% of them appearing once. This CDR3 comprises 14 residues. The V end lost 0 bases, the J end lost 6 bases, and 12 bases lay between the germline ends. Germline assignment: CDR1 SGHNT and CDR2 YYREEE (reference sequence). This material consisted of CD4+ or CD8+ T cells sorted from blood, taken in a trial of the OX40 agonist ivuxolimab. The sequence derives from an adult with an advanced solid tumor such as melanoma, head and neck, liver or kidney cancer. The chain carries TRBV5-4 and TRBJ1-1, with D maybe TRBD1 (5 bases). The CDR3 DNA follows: TGTGCCAGCAGCTTGGGGGGCGCTTCGGCTGAAGCTTTCTTT. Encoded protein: CASSLGGASAEAFF.